This T cell receptor beta chain was sequenced during a study of T cell repertoires in cytomegalovirus infection. Overall study findings and caveats: HLA-C-restricted, CMV-specific TCR beta clonotypes were dominant ex vivo.

TCRdb reanalysed the reads using MiXCR and keeps one entry per CDR3 protein. The sample shows approximately 700,000 distinct CDR3 sequences, less than 40% of them seen only once. This clonotype has just a few counts. Its specificity is unknown. CDR1 and CDR2 (germline): LNHDA, SQIVND (reference sequence). This CDR3 has 16 amino acids. The ends were cut back, 0 bases at V and 5 bases at J, with 16 bases in the middle. The chain joins TRBV19 to TRBJ1-1; the D is unclear. Sequencing was performed on PBMCs. The TCR comes from a human donor in good health (CMV status not recorded). Some clones in this sample may be carry-over from other donors' samples. CDR3 sequence (DNA): TGTGCCAGTAGTATAGATTCTCGGAATTGGGGTACTGAAGCTTTCTTT. Protein: CASSIDSRNWGTEAFF.